The 23 T cell receptor beta chains reported below all come from one sample, sequenced in a study of persistence of HIV-infected CD4 T cells. What these receptors recognize is not known. This was the immunoSEQ version 4 assay in survey mode. Method: immunoSEQ multiplex PCR; TCRdb's copy keeps in-frame clones and lacks some. There are roughly 48,000 clones in the sample; 88% occur only once, and roughly 0.46% lies in the top ten. Nonspecific anti-CD3/anti-CD28 bead stimulation represents the broad CD4+ T cell repertoire. Sorting selected CD4+ T cells upregulating both CD40 ligand and CD69. The sample in question was CD4+ T cells sorted from PBMCs after roughly 18-hour stimulation, obtained from a patient who received antiretroviral therapy. Receptors were obtained from an adult woman with HIV who was CMV-seropositive.

The chain employs TRBV29-1 and TRBJ1-1; D remains unclear. CDR1 is SQVTM, CDR2 ANQGSEA, per germline. The CDR3 spans 11 residues. V was clipped by 2 bases and J by 11 bases, with 12 bases between them. CDR3 sequence reads: CSVEITSGAFF. Written as DNA, the CDR3 is TGCAGCGTTGAAATCACGAGCGGGGCTTTCTTT.

This clone showed up just once. This rearrangement joins TRBV10-3 to TRBJ1-2, with 7 bases aligning to TRBD1. CDR1 is ENHRY, CDR2 SYGVKD, per germline. This CDR3 has 12 residues. The ends lost 10 bases at V and 1 base at J; junction bases unmatched: 3. The CDR3: CATGTDNYGYTF. In DNA, the CDR3 is TGTGCCACCGGGACAGATAACTATGGCTACACCTTC.

V gene TRBV27 combines with J gene TRBJ2-6, with D possibly called TRBD1 or TRBD2 (6 bases each). This CDR3 has 19 residues. Germline loops: CDR1 MNHEY, CDR2 SMNVEV (reference sequence). V was pared by 0 bases and J by 0 bases, with 15 bases between. The CDR3 loop reads CASSLSPGARSSGANVLTF. In DNA form, the CDR3 reads TGTGCCAGCAGTTTATCCCCGGGGGCTCGATCCTCTGGGGCCAACGTCCTGACTTTC.

V usage is TRBV6-4 and J usage is TRBJ2-1, with 10 bases lining up with TRBD1. V shed 7 bases and J 9 bases; nucleotides not matched to a gene: 9. CDR3 length equals 14 residues. Per the germline V gene, CDR1 is MRHNA and CDR2 is SNTAGT. CDR3 in DNA: TGTGCCAGCAAGACCGACAGGGGGCAAGGTGAGCAGTTCTTC. The encoded protein is CASKTDRGQGEQFF.

The rearrangement links TRBV9 to TRBJ1-3; maybe TRBD1 (5 bases). The CDR3 spans 15 residues. The ends were cut back, 3 bases at V and 2 bases at J, with 12 bases in the middle. Germline CDR1 SGDLS, CDR2 YYNGEE. The CDR3 is CASSEGPVTGNTIYF. The CDR3 nucleotides are TGTGCCAGCAGCGAGGGGCCCGTAACTGGAAACACCATATATTTT.

The V call is TRBV4-1, the J call TRBJ2-6; D ambiguous. The germline CDR1 and CDR2 sequences are MGHRA and YSYEKL. V lost 4 bases and J 1 base, leaving 11 bases between the germline ends. This CDR3 has 16 residues. The CDR3 sequence: CASSPLPDSGANVLTF. CDR3 bases: TGCGCCAGCAGCCCGTTACCGGATTCTGGGGCCAACGTCCTGACTTTC.

This chain joins TRBV2 and TRBJ2-7; TRBD1 matches at 11 bases. CDR1 and CDR2 from the germline V gene are SNHLY and FYNNEI. J was trimmed by 1 base and V by 11 bases; bases with no gene match: 7. This CDR3 is built from 14 residues. DNA of the CDR3: TGTGCCGGCAACCGGGACAGGGGGTCCTACGAGCAGTACGTC. This codes for CAGNRDRGSYEQYV.

The chain employs TRBV12-5 and TRBJ1-3; no clear D gene. From germline, CDR1 is LGHNT and CDR2 FRNRAP. Trimming stripped 0 bases from V and 0 bases from J, with 9 bases between. This CDR3 has 16 amino acids. CDR3 bases: TGTGCTAGTGGTTTGGTACTCGGGCACTCTGGAAACACCATATATTTT. Protein: CASGLVLGHSGNTIYF.

In its sample, this clone was seen a few times. The rearrangement links TRBV4-2 to TRBJ2-7; 9 bases fit TRBD2. CDR1 is LGHNA and CDR2 is YNFKEQ in the germline V gene. With 0 bases clipped from V and 4 bases from J, the junction kept 7 bases outside the gene matches. This CDR3 has 16 amino acids. The CDR3 nucleotides are TGTGCCAGCAGCCAAGATGGGAGCGGGGGGACTTACGAGCAGTACTTC. Translated: CASSQDGSGGTYEQYF.

The chain links TRBV5-6 to TRBJ2-5, with 8 bases fitting TRBD1. The trim removed 4 bases at V and 5 bases at J, leaving 10 bases unmatched. CDR1 is SGHDT, CDR2 YYEEEE, per germline. This CDR3 comprises 15 residues. CDR3 region: CASSLRQGARETQYF. Here the CDR3 DNA reads TGTGCCAGCAGCCTAAGGCAGGGGGCACGGGAGACCCAGTACTTC.

By sample fraction, this clone is medium-sized. The chain uses TRBV5-1 and TRBJ1-1; no firm D call. CDR3 length: 14 residues. Germline lookup yields CDR1 SGHRS and CDR2 YFSETQ. The germline V and J ends were trimmed by 0 bases and 2 bases, with 8 bases remaining between them. This CDR3 is CASSLGTGNTEAFF. DNA of the CDR3: TGCGCCAGCAGCTTGGGGACGGGAAACACTGAAGCTTTCTTT.

The gene calls are TRBV5-6 and TRBJ2-1, with 9 bases aligning to TRBD1. This CDR3 contains 16 residues. V dropped 1 base and J dropped 3; count of bases not matched to a gene: 5. Germline CDR1 is SGHDT and CDR2 is YYEEEE. CDR3 in DNA: TGTGCCAGCAGCTTGCCCCGGGACAGGGTCTACAATGAGCAGTTCTTC. Its translation: CASSLPRDRVYNEQFF.

The chain is built from TRBV18 and TRBJ2-7; tentative D call: TRBD1 (6 bases). The V and J ends lost 1 base and 1 base respectively, with 14 bases between them. The CDR3 runs 16 residues. Per the germline V gene, CDR1 is KGHSH and CDR2 is LQKENI. The CDR3 nucleotides read TGTGCCAGCTCACCACTGACAGGAAAGGGATCCTACGAGCAGTACTTC. Translation gives CASSPLTGKGSYEQYF.

This rearrangement joins TRBV12-5 to TRBJ2-7; no firm D call. CDR1 is LGHNT and CDR2 is FRNRAP in the germline V gene. There are 11 residues in the CDR3. Trimming cost V 2 bases and J 5 bases, with 4 bases left between them. CDR3 residues: CASGLINEQYF. Here the CDR3 DNA reads TGTGCTAGTGGTTTGATTAACGAGCAGTACTTC.

The V gene is TRBV27, the J gene TRBJ1-6, with D unresolved. The CDR3 has 14 residues. CDR1 and CDR2 (germline): MNHEY, SMNVEV (reference sequence). Trimming pared 2 bases from V and 6 bases from J, leaving 8 bases between. The CDR3 DNA follows: TGTGCCAGCAGTTTAGCGGGAATTAATTCACCCCTCCACTTT. Translating gives CASSLAGINSPLHF.

J is TRBJ1-2 and V is TRBV5-4; no firm D call. The CDR3 loop spans 17 amino acids. Germline CDR1 and CDR2: SGHNT and YYREEE (reference sequence). The V gene lost 5 bases and the J gene lost 3 bases, with 23 bases spanning the gap. The CDR3 sequence: CASSSPSGEGSYYGYTF. DNA for the CDR3: TGTGCCAGCAGTTCTCCCTCCGGTGAAGGTAGCTACTATGGCTACACCTTC.

This clone showed up just once. The chain couples TRBV5-4 to TRBJ1-4, with a weak D call TRBD1 (5 bases). Trimming removed 5 bases from V and 7 bases from J, with 15 bases in between. Germline loops: CDR1 SGHNT, CDR2 YYREEE (reference sequence). This CDR3 is built from 14 residues. CDR3 protein: CASRRDPRTEKLFF. For the CDR3, the DNA is TGTGCCAGCAGGAGGGACCCTCGGACTGAAAAACTGTTTTTT.

The chain has TRBV4-2 and TRBJ2-1, with 7 bases matching TRBD1. The V and J ends lost 0 bases and 0 bases, in that order; junction bases with no gene match: 5. Germline V gene data show CDR1 as LGHNA and CDR2 as YNFKEQ. CDR3 size: 17 residues. In nucleotides, the CDR3 is TGTGCCAGCAGCCAAGATTTTTGGGACAGCTCCTACAATGAGCAGTTCTTC. Encoded protein: CASSQDFWDSSYNEQFF.

The chain joins TRBV6-5 to TRBJ1-3; a weak D match, TRBD1 (5 bases). The V and J ends lost 2 bases and 4 bases respectively, with 12 bases between them. The length of the CDR3 is 15 residues. The germline CDR1 and CDR2 sequences are MNHEY and SVGAGI. Here the CDR3 reads CASSYGQGGGNTIYF. The CDR3 DNA is TGTGCCAGCAGTTACGGTCAGGGAGGAGGAAACACCATATATTTT.

The chain has TRBV6-5 and TRBJ1-6; 8 positions match TRBD1. The CDR3 runs to 15 residues. Germline V gene sequence: CDR1 MNHEY, CDR2 SVGAGI. With 5 bases clipped from V and 10 bases from J, the junction kept 10 bases outside the gene matches. The CDR3 loop reads CASSPGQGVRSPLHF. The CDR3 nucleotides read TGTGCCAGCAGTCCCGGACAGGGAGTAAGATCACCCCTCCACTTT.

The chain recombines TRBV2 with TRBJ2-7, with 10 positions matching TRBD1. J was trimmed by 4 bases and V by 4 bases; bases with no gene match: 1. CDR3 length: 13 amino acids. CDR1 and CDR2 from the germline V gene are SNHLY and FYNNEI. The CDR3 bases are TGTGCCAGCAGTGGACAGGGGGCTTACGAGCAGTACTTC. Protein product: CASSGQGAYEQYF.

The chain uses TRBV27 and TRBJ2-2; D gene unclear. Looked up from germline, CDR1 is MNHEY and CDR2 is SMNVEV (reference sequence). V was cut by 2 bases and J by 5 bases, with 6 bases left in between. CDR3 length: 13 amino acids. As DNA, the CDR3 is TGTGCCAGCAGTTTACTGGGGACCGGGGAGCTGTTTTTT. Protein sequence: CASSLLGTGELFF.

This CDR3 reads CAWSRTRTGIGGNTIYF. The CDR3 region has the DNA TGTGCCTGGAGTCGTACGAGGACAGGGATAGGAGGAAACACCATATATTTT. The rearrangement joins TRBV30 to TRBJ1-3; 8 bases are a match to TRBD1. Per the germline V gene, CDR1 is GTSNPN and CDR2 is SVGIG (reference sequence). Losses at the gene ends were 2 bases for V and 4 bases for J; bases not matched to a gene: 13. This CDR3 contains 17 residues.